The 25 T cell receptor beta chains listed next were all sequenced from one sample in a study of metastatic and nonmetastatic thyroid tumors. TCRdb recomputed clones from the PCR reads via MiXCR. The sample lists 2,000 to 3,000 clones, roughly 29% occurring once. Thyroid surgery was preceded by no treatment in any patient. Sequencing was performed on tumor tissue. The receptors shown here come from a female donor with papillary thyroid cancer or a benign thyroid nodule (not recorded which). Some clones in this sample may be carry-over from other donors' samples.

For the CDR3, the DNA is TGTGCCAGCAGCGTAAGTTCATCCGGTACCGGGGAGCTGTTTTTT. Protein product: CASSVSSSGTGELFF. The rearrangement links TRBV9 to TRBJ2-2; D is uncertain. The CDR3 has 15 residues. V was trimmed by 1 base and J by 5 bases, leaving 12 bases between them. Germline-derived CDR1 and CDR2 are SGDLS and YYNGEE.

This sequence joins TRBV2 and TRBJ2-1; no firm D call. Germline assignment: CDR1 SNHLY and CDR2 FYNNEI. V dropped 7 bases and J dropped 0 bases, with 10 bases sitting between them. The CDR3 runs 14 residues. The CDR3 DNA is TGTGCCAGCAAACGGCTTAGCTCCTACAATGAGCAGTTCTTC. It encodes CASKRLSSYNEQFF.

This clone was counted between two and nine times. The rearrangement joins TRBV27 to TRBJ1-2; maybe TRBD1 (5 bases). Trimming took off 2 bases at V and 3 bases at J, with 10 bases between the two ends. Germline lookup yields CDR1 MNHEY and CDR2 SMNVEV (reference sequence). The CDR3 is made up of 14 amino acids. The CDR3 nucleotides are TGTGCCAGCAGTTTAACGGGGCAGGACTATGGCTACACCTTC. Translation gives CASSLTGQDYGYTF.

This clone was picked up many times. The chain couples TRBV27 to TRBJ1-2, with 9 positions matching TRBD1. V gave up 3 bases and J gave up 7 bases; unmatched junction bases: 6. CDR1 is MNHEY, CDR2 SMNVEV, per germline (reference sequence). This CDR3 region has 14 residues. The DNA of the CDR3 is TGTGCCAGCAGTTTGTTAGGGACAGGGTTTGGCTACACCTTC. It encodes CASSLLGTGFGYTF.

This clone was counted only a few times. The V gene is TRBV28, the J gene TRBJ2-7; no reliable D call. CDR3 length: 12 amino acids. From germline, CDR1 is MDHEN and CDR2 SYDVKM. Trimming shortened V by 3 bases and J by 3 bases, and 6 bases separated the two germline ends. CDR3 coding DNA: TGTGCCAGCAGTTTTCAGAACTACGAGCAGTACTTC. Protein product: CASSFQNYEQYF.

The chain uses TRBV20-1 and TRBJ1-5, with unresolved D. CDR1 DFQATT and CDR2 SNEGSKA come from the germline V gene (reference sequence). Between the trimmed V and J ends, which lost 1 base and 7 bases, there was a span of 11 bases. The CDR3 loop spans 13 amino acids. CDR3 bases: TGCAGTGCTAGAGGGAAGGATGGCCAGCCCCAGCATTTT. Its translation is CSARGKDGQPQHF.

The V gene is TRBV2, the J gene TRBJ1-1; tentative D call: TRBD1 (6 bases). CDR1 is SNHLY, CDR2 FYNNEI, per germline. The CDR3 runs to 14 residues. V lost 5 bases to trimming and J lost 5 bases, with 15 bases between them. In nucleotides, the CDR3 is TGTGCCAGCAGTCCAAATCTGGGGGCGACTGAAGCTTTCTTT. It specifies CASSPNLGATEAFF.

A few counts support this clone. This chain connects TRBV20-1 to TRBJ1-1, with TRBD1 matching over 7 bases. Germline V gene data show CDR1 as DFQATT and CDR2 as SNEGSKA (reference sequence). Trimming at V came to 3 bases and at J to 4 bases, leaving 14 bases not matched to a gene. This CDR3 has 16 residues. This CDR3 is CSARPYRVTGSTEAFF. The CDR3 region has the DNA TGCAGTGCTAGGCCCTACAGAGTGACAGGGTCCACTGAAGCTTTCTTT.

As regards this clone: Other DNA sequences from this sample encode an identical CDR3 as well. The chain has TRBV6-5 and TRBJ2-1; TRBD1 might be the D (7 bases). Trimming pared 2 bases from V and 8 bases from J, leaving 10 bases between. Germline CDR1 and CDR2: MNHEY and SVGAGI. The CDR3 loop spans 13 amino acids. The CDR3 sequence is CASSYARGDEQFF. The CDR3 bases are TGTGCCAGCAGTTACGCCAGGGGGGATGAGCAGTTCTTC.

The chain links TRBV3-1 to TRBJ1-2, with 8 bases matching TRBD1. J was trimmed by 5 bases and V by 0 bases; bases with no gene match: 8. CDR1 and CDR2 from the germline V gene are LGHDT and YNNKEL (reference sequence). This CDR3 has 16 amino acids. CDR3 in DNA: TGTGCCAGCAGCCAAGATAGGAACAGGGGGGGATATGGCTACACCTTC. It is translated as CASSQDRNRGGYGYTF.

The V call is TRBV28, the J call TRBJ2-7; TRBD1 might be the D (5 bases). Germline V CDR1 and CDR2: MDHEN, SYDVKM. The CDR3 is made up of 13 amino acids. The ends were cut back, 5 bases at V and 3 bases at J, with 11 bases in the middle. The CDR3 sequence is CASSRGQNYEQYF. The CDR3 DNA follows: TGTGCCAGCAGTCGCGGACAAAACTACGAGCAGTACTTC.

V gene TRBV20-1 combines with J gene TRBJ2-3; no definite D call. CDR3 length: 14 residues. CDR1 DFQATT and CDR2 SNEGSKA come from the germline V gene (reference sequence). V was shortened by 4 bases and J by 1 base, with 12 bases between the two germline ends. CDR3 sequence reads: CSANHVPGTDTQYF. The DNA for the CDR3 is TGCAGTGCTAACCATGTCCCTGGCACAGATACGCAGTATTTT.

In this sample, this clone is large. The CDR3 DNA is TGTGCCAGCAGTTTGACCTTCGGCAACTACGAGCAGTACTTC. Its protein is CASSLTFGNYEQYF. The V call is TRBV28, the J call TRBJ2-7; D uncertain. The germline V and J ends were trimmed by 3 bases and 3 bases, with 12 bases remaining between them. The CDR3 spans 14 residues. The germline CDR1 and CDR2 sequences are MDHEN and SYDVKM.

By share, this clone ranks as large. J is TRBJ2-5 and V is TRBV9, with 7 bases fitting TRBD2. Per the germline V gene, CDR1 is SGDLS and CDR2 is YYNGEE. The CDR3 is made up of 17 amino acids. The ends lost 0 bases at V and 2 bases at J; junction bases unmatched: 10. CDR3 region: CASSVGAASGYQETQYF. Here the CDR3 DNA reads TGTGCCAGCAGCGTAGGGGCTGCTAGCGGATATCAAGAGACCCAGTACTTC.

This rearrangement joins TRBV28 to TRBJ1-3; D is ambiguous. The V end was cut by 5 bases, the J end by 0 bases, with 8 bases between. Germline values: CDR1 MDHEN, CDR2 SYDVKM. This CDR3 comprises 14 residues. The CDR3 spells CASSTQSSGNTIYF. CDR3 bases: TGTGCCAGCAGTACACAGAGCTCTGGAAACACCATATATTTT.

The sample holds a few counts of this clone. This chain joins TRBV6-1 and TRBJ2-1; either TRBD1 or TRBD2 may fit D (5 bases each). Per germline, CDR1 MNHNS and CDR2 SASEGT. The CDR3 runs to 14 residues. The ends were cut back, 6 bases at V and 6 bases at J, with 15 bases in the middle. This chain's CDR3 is CASSQFSGLNEQFF. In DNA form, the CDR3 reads TGTGCCAGCAGCCAATTTTCGGGGCTCAATGAGCAGTTCTTC.

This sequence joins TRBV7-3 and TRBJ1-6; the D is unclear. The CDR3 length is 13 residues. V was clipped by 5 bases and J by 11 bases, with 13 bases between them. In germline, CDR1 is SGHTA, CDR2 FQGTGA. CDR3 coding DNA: TGTGCCAGCAGCCTAGGGAGCAGTACACCCCTCCACTTT. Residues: CASSLGSSTPLHF.

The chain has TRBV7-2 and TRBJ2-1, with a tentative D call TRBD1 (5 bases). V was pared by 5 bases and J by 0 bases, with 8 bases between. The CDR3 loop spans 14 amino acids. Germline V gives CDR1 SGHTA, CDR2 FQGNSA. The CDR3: CASSPGSSYNEQFF. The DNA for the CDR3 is TGTGCCAGCAGCCCAGGGTCCTCCTACAATGAGCAGTTCTTC.

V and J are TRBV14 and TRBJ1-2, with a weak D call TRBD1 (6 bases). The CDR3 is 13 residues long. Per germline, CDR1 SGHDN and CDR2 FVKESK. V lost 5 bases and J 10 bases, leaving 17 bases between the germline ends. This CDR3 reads CASSIGQYNDYTF. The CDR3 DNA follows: TGTGCCAGCAGCATCGGACAGTATAATGACTACACCTTC.

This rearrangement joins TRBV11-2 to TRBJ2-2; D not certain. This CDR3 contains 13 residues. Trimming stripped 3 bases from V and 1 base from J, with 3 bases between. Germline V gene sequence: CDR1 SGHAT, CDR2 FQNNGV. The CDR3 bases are TGTGCCAGCAGCTTCCAGAACACCGGGGAGCTGTTTTTT. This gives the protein CASSFQNTGELFF.

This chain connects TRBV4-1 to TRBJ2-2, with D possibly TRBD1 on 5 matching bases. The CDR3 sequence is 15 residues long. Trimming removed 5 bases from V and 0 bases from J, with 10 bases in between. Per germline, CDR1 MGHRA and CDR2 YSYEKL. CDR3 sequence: CASSDDSANTGELFF. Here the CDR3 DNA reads TGCGCCAGCAGCGACGACAGCGCGAACACCGGGGAGCTGTTTTTT.

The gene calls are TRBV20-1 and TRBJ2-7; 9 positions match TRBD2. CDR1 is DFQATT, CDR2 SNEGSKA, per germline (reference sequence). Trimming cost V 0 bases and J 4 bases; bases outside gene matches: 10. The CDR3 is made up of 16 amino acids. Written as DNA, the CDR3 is TGCAGTGCTAGAGATCGGGGGCGGGAGGGCCTTTACGAGCAGTACTTC. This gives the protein CSARDRGREGLYEQYF.

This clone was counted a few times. CDR3 nucleotide sequence: TGTGCCAGCAGCCCAGATTCAGGGGGCTACACCTTC. It is translated as CASSPDSGGYTF. The chain uses TRBV28 and TRBJ1-2; D might be TRBD1 (5 bases). This CDR3 spans 12 amino acids. V was cut by 6 bases and J by 8 bases, with 13 bases left in between. Germline V gives CDR1 MDHEN, CDR2 SYDVKM.

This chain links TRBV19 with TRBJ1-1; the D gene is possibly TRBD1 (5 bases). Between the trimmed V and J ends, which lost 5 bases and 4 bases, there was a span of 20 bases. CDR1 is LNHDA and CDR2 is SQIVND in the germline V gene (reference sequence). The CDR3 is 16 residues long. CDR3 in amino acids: CASSAKGGASGTEAFF. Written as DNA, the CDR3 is TGTGCCAGTAGTGCCAAGGGTGGGGCTTCGGGCACTGAAGCTTTCTTT.

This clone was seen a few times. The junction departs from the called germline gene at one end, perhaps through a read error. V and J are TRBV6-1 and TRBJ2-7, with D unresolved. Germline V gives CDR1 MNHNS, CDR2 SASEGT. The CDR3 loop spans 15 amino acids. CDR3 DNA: TGCGCCAGCAGTGAAGGCCCTAGAAGGCTCTACGAGCAGTACTTC. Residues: CASSEGPRRLYEQYF.